Given below is one T cell receptor beta chain in context. Its antigen is currently unknown. Both 60 Vbeta primers and 13 Jbeta primers went into the PCR. Generated by immunoSEQ multiplex PCR, the TCRdb table keeps only in-frame clones and is missing some. The sample yields 60,000 to 90,000 clones, approximately 82% seen once. The CDR3 runs to 15 residues. Germline CDR1 reads SGHTA; CDR2 reads FQGNSA. V lost 2 bases and J lost 1, with 9 bases in between. These data belong to a study of cytomegalovirus exposure and HLA in healthy donors. Study-level background: There were more than 350 genotyped donors. Of these, 75% to 90% fell in the genetic ancestry cluster associated with self-reported Caucasian donors.

Study-level points and caveats: Among the most significant clusters, several appeared linked to common viral pathogens in a later analysis. With further analysis later on, most CMV-associated TCR beta chains appeared HLA-restricted. About 87% or about 30% of the time was how often most TCR beta V segments were productive, according to an earlier analysis.

The sample comprised PBMCs. This TCR derives from a man in his sixties or seventies in good health and CMV-seropositive. This rearrangement joins TRBV7-2 to TRBJ2-1; D unclear. Written as DNA, the CDR3 is TGTGCCAGCAGCTTACTGGCAGGATCCTACAATGAGCAGTTCTTC. It codes for CASSLLAGSYNEQFF.